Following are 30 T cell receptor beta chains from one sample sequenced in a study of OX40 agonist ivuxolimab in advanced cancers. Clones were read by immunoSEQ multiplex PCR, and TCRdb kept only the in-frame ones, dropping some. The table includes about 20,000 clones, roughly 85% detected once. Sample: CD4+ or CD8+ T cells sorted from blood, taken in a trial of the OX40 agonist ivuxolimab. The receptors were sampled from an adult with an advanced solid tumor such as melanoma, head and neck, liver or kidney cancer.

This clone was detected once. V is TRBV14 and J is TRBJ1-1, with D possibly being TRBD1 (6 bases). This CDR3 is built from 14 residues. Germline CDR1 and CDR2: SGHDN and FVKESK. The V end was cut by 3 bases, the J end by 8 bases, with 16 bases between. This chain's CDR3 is CASSHRTVLAEAFF. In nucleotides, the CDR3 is TGTGCCAGCAGCCATAGGACAGTCTTGGCCGAAGCTTTCTTT.

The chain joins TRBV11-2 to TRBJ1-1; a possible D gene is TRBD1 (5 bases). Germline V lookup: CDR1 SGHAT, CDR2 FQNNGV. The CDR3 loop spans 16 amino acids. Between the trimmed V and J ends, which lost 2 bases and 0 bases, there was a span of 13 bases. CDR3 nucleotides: TGTGCCAGCAGCTTATGGCCGGGGGAGGTGAACACTGAAGCTTTCTTT. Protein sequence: CASSLWPGEVNTEAFF.

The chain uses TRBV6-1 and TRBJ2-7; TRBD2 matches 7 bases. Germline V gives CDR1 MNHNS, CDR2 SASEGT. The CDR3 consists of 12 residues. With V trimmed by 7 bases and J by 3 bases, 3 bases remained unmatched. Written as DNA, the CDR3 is TGTGCCAGCACGGGAGGATTCTACGAGCAGTACTTC. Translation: CASTGGFYEQYF.

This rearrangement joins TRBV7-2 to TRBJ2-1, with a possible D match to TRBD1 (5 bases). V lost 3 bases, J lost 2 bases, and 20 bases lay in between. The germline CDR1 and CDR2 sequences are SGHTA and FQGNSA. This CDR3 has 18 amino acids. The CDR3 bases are TGTGCCAGCAGCTTGACAGTGTCCATCGTGCCTCCCTACAATGAGCAGTTCTTC. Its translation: CASSLTVSIVPPYNEQFF. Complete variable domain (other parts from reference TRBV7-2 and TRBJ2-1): GAGVSQSPSNKVTEKGKDVELRCDPISGHTALYWYRQSLGQGLEFLIYFQGNSAPDKSGLPSDRFSAERTGGSVSTLTIQRTQQEDSAVYLCASSLTVSIVPPYNEQFFGPGTRLTVL.

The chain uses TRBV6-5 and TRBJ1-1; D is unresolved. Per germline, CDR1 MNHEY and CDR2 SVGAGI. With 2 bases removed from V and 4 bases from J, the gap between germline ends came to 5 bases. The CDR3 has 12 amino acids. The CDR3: CASSYGGTEAFF. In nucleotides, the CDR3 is TGTGCCAGCAGTTACGGCGGCACTGAAGCTTTCTTT.

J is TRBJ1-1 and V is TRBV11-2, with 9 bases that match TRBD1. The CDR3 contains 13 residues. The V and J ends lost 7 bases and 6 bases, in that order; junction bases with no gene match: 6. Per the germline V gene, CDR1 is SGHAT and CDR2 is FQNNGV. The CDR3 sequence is CASKEQGAAEAFF. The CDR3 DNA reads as TGTGCCAGCAAAGAACAGGGGGCTGCTGAAGCTTTCTTT.

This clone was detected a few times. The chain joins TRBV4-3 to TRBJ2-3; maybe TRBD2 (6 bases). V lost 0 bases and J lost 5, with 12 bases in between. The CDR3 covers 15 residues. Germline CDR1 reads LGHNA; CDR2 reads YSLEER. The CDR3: CASSQDWRGGDTQYF. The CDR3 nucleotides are TGCGCCAGCAGCCAAGATTGGAGGGGAGGAGATACGCAGTATTTT.

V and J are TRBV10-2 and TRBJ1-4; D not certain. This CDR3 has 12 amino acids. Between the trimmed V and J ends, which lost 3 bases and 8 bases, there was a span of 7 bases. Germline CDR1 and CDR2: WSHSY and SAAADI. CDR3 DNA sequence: TGCGCCAGCAGTGAAACAGTCGAAAAACTGTTTTTT. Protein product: CASSETVEKLFF.

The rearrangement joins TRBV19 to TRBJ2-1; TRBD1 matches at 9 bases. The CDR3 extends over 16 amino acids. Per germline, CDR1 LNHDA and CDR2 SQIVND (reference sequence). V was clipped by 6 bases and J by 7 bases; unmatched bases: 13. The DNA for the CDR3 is TGTGCCAGTAGAAATAGACCGGGACAGGGAGGGAATGAGCAGTTCTTC. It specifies CASRNRPGQGGNEQFF.

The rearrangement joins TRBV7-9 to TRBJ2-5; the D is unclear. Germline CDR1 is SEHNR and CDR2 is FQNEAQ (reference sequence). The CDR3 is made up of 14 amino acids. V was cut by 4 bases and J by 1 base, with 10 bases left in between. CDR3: CASSYPQAQETQYF. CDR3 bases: TGTGCCAGCAGCTACCCCCAAGCCCAAGAGACCCAGTACTTC.

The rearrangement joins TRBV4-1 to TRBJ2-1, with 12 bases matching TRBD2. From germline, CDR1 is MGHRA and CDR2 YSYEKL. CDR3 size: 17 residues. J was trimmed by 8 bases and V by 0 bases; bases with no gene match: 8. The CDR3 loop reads CASSQEGRLAGVDEQFF. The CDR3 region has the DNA TGCGCCAGCAGCCAAGAAGGAAGACTAGCGGGGGTGGATGAGCAGTTCTTC.

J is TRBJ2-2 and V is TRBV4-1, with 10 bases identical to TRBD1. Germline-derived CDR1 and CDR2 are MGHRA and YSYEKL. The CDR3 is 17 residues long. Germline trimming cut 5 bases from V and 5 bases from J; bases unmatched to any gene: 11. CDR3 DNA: TGCGCCAGCAGCTCCGGGACAGGGGTAATGGGTACCGGGGAGCTGTTTTTT. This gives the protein CASSSGTGVMGTGELFF.

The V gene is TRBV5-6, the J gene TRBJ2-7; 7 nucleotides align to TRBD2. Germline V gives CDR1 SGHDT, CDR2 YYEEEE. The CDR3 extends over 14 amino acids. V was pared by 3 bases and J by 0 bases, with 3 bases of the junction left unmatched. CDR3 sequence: CASSWAGDSYEQYF. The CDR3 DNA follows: TGTGCCAGCAGCTGGGCGGGGGACTCCTACGAGCAGTACTTC. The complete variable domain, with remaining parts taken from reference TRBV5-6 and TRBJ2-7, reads DAGVTQSPTHLIKTRGQQVTLRCSPKSGHDTVSWYQQALGQGPQFIFQYYEEEERQRGNFPDRFSGHQFPNYSSELNVNALLLGDSALYLCASSWAGDSYEQYFGPGTRLTVT.

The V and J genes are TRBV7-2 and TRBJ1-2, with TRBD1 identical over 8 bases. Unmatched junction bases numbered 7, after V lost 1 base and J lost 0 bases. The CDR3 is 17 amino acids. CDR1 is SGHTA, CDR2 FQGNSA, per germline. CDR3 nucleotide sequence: TGTGCCAGCAGCTTAGAGGACAGGGTAGGGGCTAACTATGGCTACACCTTC. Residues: CASSLEDRVGANYGYTF.

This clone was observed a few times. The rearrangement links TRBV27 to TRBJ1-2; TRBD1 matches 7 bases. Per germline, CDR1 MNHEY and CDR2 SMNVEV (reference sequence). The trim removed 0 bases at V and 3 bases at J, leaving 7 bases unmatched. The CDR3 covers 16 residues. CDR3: CASSLSFSGQDYGYTF. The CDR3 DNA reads TGTGCCAGCAGTTTATCTTTCTCAGGACAGGACTATGGCTACACCTTC.

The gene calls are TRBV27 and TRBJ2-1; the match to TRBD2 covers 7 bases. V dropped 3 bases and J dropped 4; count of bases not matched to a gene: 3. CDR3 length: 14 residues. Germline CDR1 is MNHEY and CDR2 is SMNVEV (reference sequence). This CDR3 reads CASSFSGAYNEQFF. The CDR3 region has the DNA TGTGCCAGCAGTTTCAGCGGGGCGTACAATGAGCAGTTCTTC.

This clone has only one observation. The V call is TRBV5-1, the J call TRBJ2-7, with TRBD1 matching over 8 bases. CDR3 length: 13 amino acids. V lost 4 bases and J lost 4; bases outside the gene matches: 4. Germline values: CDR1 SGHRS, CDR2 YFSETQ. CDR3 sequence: CASSAGQGYEQYF. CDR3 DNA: TGCGCCAGCAGCGCAGGACAGGGTTACGAGCAGTACTTC.

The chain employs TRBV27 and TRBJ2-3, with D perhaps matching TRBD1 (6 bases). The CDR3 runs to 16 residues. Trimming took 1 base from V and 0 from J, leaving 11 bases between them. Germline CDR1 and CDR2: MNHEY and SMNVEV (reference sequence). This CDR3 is CASSLLGAVSTDTQYF. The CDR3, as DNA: TGTGCCAGCAGTTTATTGGGGGCCGTTAGCACAGATACGCAGTATTTT.

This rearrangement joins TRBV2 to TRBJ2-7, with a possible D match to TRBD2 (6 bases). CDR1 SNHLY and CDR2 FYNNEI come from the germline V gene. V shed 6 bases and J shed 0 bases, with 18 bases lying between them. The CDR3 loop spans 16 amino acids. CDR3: CASRDLLATSSYEQYF. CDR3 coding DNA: TGTGCCAGCAGAGACCTTCTAGCGACAAGCTCCTACGAGCAGTACTTC.

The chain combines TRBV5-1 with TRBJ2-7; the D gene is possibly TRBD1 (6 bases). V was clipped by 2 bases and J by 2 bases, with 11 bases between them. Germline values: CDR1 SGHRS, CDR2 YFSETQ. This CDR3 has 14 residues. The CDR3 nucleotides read TGCGCCAGCAGCTTTAGGGGGAAGGCCTACGAGCAGTACTTC. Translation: CASSFRGKAYEQYF. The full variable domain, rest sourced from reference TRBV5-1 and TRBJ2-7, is KAGVTQTPRYLIKTRGQQVTLSCSPISGHRSVSWYQQTPGQGLQFLFEYFSETQRNKGNFPGRFSGRQFSNSRSEMNVSTLELGDSALYLCASSFRGKAYEQYFGPGTRLTVT.

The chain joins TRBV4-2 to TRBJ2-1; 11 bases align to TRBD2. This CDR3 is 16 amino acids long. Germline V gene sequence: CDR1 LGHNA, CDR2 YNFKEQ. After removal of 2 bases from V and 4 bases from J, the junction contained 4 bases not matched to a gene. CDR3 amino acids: CASSQTSGGDYNEQFF. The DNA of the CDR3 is TGTGCCAGCAGCCAAACTAGCGGGGGAGATTACAATGAGCAGTTCTTC.

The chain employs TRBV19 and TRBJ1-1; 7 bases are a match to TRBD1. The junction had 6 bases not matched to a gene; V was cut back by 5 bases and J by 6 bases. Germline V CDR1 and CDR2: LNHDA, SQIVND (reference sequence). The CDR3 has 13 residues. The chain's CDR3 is CASSLTGAAEAFF. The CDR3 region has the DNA TGTGCCAGTAGTTTAACAGGGGCGGCTGAAGCTTTCTTT.

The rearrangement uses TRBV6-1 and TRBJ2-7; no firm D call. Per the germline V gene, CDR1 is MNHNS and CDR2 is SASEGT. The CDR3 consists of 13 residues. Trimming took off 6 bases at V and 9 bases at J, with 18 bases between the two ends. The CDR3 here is CASRESIGFPQYF. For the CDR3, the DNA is TGTGCCAGCAGGGAGTCTATAGGGTTTCCGCAGTACTTC.

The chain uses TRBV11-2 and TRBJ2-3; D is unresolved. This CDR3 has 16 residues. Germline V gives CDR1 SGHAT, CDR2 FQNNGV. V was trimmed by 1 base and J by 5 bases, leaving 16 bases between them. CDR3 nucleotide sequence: TGTGCCAGCAGCTTAGCCAGGACCGCCTGGCAAGATACGCAGTATTTT. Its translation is CASSLARTAWQDTQYF.

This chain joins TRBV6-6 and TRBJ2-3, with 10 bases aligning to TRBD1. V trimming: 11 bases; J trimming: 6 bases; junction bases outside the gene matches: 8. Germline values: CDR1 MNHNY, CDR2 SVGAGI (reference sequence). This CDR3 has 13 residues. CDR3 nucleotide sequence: TGTGCCGGGCGGACAGGGGGATACGATACGCAGTATTTT. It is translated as CAGRTGGYDTQYF.

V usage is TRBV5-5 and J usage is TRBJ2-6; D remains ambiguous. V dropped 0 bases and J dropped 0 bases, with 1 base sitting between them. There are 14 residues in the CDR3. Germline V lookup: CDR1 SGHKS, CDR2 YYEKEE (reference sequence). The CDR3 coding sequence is TGTGCCAGCAGCTTGGGCTCTGGGGCCAACGTCCTGACTTTC. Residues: CASSLGSGANVLTF. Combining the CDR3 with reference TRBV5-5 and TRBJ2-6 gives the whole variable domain DAGVTQSPTHLIKTRGQQVTLRCSPISGHKSVSWYQQVLGQGPQFIFQYYEKEERGRGNFPDRFSARQFPNYSSELNVNALLLGDSALYLCASSLGSGANVLTFGAGSRLTVL.

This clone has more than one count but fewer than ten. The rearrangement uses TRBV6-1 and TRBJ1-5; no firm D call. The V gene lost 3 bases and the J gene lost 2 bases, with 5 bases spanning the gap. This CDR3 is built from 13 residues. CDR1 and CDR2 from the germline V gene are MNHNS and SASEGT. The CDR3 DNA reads TGTGCCAGCAGTGAGGTAGGCAATCAGCCCCAGCATTTT. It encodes CASSEVGNQPQHF.

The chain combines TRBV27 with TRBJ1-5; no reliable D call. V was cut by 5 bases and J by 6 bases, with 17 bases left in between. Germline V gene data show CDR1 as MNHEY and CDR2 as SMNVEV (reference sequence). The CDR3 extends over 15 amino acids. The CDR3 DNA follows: TGTGCCAGCAGTAATACTATAGGAGGCGTTCAGCCCCAGCATTTT. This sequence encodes CASSNTIGGVQPQHF.

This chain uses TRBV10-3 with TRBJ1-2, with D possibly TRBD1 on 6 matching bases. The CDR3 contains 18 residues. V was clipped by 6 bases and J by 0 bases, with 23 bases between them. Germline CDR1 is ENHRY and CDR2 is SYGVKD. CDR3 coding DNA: TGTGCCATCAGCGGGGGGACACTACAAAAACCTGCTAACTATGGCTACACCTTC. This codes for CAISGGTLQKPANYGYTF.

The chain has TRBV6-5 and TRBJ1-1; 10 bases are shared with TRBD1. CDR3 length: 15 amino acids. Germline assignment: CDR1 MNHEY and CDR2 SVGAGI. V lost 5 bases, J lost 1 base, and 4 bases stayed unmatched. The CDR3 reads CASSPWTGGNTEAFF. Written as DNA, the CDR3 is TGTGCCAGCAGTCCCTGGACAGGGGGGAACACTGAAGCTTTCTTT.